These 7 T cell receptor beta chains came from one sample sequenced in a study of cytomegalovirus exposure and HLA in healthy donors. Vbeta (60) and Jbeta (13) primers were used in the PCR. This table comes from immunoSEQ multiplex PCR, and its TCRdb copy is limited to in-frame clones, with some not included. The repertoire includes about 160,000 clones, over 60% of them detected once, and around 0.71% sits in the top ten. The specimen sequenced was PBMCs. These receptors all come from a female donor in good health and CMV-seronegative.

This chain joins TRBV6-1 and TRBJ2-1; D is possibly TRBD2 (6 bases). V was clipped by 2 bases and J by 8 bases, with 16 bases between them. Germline V gene sequence: CDR1 MNHNS, CDR2 SASEGT. The CDR3 loop spans 15 amino acids. This chain's CDR3 is CASSERDSLGYEQFF. CDR3 in DNA: TGTGCCAGCAGTGAAAGGGACTCCCTAGGTTATGAGCAGTTCTTC.

The chain joins TRBV11-2 to TRBJ1-6; 8 bases agree with TRBD1. The CDR3 totals 15 residues. With 5 bases clipped from V and 5 bases from J, the junction kept 5 bases outside the gene matches. The V gene's germline CDR1 is SGHAT and CDR2 FQNNGV. The CDR3 DNA follows: TGTGCCAGCAGCGCGCCGGGACAGGATAATTCACCCCTCCACTTT. Its protein product is CASSAPGQDNSPLHF.

This clone was detected only once. This sequence joins TRBV5-4 and TRBJ2-3; tentative D call: TRBD2 (6 bases). Per germline, CDR1 SGHNT and CDR2 YYREEE (reference sequence). Trimming pared 7 bases from V and 2 bases from J, leaving 17 bases between. This CDR3 contains 15 residues. DNA of the CDR3: TGTGCCAGCCAAAGCGGGCGAGGGGCCACAGATACGCAGTATTTT. Translated: CASQSGRGATDTQYF. The full variable domain, its missing parts supplied by reference TRBV5-4 and TRBJ2-3, is ETGVTQSPTHLIKTRGQQVTLRCSSQSGHNTVSWYQQALGQGPQFIFQYYREEENGRGNFPPRFSGLQFPNYSSELNVNALELDDSALYLCASQSGRGATDTQYFGPGTRLTVL.

The chain uses TRBV7-2 and TRBJ2-7, with 11 bases lining up with TRBD2. Germline CDR1 SGHTA, CDR2 FQGNSA. The junction had 5 bases not matched to a gene; V was cut back by 4 bases and J by 3 bases. The CDR3 contains 15 residues. CDR3 region: CASSWTGTSGYEQYF. The CDR3 region has the DNA TGTGCCAGCAGCTGGACCGGGACTAGCGGCTACGAGCAGTACTTC. Complete variable domain (other parts from reference TRBV7-2 and TRBJ2-7): GAGVSQSPSNKVTEKGKDVELRCDPISGHTALYWYRQSLGQGLEFLIYFQGNSAPDKSGLPSDRFSAERTGGSVSTLTIQRTQQEDSAVYLCASSWTGTSGYEQYFGPGTRLTVT.

The chain couples TRBV2 to TRBJ2-2, with D perhaps matching TRBD1 (5 bases). The CDR3 has 14 residues. The germline CDR1 and CDR2 sequences are SNHLY and FYNNEI. Trimming removed 6 bases at V and 5 bases at J, with 13 bases between. CDR3 residues: CASRPDMGTGELFF. CDR3 sequence (DNA): TGTGCCAGCAGGCCGGACATGGGGACCGGGGAGCTGTTTTTT. Looking up the rest from reference TRBV2 and TRBJ2-2 gives the full variable domain: EPEVTQTPSHQVTQMGQEVILRCVPISNHLYFYWYRQILGQKVEFLVSFYNNEISEKSEIFDDQFSVERPDGSNFTLKIRSTKLEDSAMYFCASRPDMGTGELFFGEGSRLTVL.

The table lists this clone with a few counts. For the CDR3, the DNA is TGTGCCAGCAGCATCAGCTCTGGGGCCAACGTCCTGACTTTC. Translation: CASSISSGANVLTF. This chain joins TRBV7-8 and TRBJ2-6; D uncertain. Germline CDR1 SGHVS, CDR2 FQNEAQ. The CDR3 contains 14 residues. Trimming shortened V by 5 bases and J by 0 bases, and 5 bases separated the two germline ends.

The chain couples TRBV6-1 to TRBJ2-7; tentatively, D is TRBD2 (5 bases). CDR3 size: 13 residues. The ends were cut back, 4 bases at V and 9 bases at J, with 16 bases in the middle. CDR1 is MNHNS, CDR2 SASEGT, per germline. The CDR3 protein is CASSVQTGWRQYF. The CDR3 DNA sequence: TGTGCCAGCAGTGTTCAAACGGGGTGGAGGCAGTACTTC.